The rows below give T cell receptor beta chains drawn from one sample of a study of cytomegalovirus exposure and HLA in healthy donors. Data came from immunoSEQ multiplex PCR; TCRdb stores just in-frame clones and leaves some out. The repertoire holds about 98,000 clones, with roughly three quarters as singletons. The sample comprised PBMCs. The receptors stem from a middle-aged man in good health and CMV-seronegative. Both conserved end residues are part of each CDR3. The D gene is left open where the match is weak. Clone size is given for some rows only: seen once, a few or many times, or a class if the clone is expanded.

len	v_gene	d_gene	abundance	j_gene	CDR3aa	CDR3nt
13	TRBV6-6	-	few	TRBJ2-7	CASKAGSSYEQYF	TGTGCCAGCAAGGCAGGAAGCTCCTACGAGCAGTACTTC
14	TRBV21-1	-	once	TRBJ2-7	CASSKFSRGYEQYF	TGTGCCAGCAGCAAATTTTCCAGGGGCTACGAGCAGTACTTC
16	TRBV5-6	-	-	TRBJ2-3	CASSGLSGRGTDTQYF	TGTGCCAGCAGCGGACTGAGCGGGCGAGGGACAGATACGCAGTATTTT
12	TRBV19	-	-	TRBJ1-5	CASSMRGQPQHF	TGTGCCAGTAGTATGCGGGGTCAGCCCCAGCATTTT
14	TRBV5-6	-	once	TRBJ2-2	CASSLRRYTGELFF	TGTGCCAGCAGCTTGCGGAGATACACCGGGGAGCTGTTTTTT
13	TRBV7-6	-	few	TRBJ1-5	CASSLQFSQPQHF	TGTGCCAGCAGCTTGCAGTTTTCGCAGCCCCAGCATTTT
15	TRBV9	TRBD2	-	TRBJ2-7	CASSAAASGRYEQYF	TGTGCCAGCAGCGCCGCCGCTAGCGGGAGGTACGAGCAGTACTTC
14	TRBV28	-	-	TRBJ1-4	CASRGLATNEKLFF	TGTGCCTCCAGGGGCCTTGCAACTAATGAAAAACTGTTTTTT
14	TRBV7-9	-	once	TRBJ1-2	CASTHDRRVDFYTF	TGTGCCAGCACACACGATAGGAGGGTTGACTTCTACACCTTC
14	TRBV6-5	-	-	TRBJ1-2	CASRVGKGTGVFSF	-
14	TRBV6-5	TRBD1	-	TRBJ1-6	CASGDRVPGSPLHF	TGTGCCAGTGGGGACAGGGTTCCTGGTTCACCCCTCCACTTT
18	TRBV28	TRBD1	-	TRBJ1-6	CASSLGQGVRTLLSPLHF	TGTGCCAGCAGTTTGGGACAGGGTGTACGAACCCTCCTTTCACCCCTCCACTTT